This T cell receptor beta chain derives from a study of blood T cell repertoires in COVID-19. On the study more broadly: Samples representing acute and convalescent COVID-19 were sourced from the United States, Italy and Spain.

Original data processing: Reference gene primer amplification gave estimated nucleated cell counts. The method was immunoSEQ multiplex PCR; TCRdb's version includes in-frame clones alone and lacks a portion of them. D and trimming were read from the DNA, whereas the V and J calls and clone size are those reported in that table. Among about 64,000 clones listed, around 89% were seen once. A single count supports this clone. The CDR3 extends over 15 amino acids. The TCR was taken from a woman in her forties who had recovered from COVID-19. Specimen: PBMCs or T cells enriched from blood (not recorded which). The rearrangement joins TRBV21-1 to TRBJ2-2; the D call in the table, TRBD2, was not verified against the DNA. TRBV21-1 counts as a pseudogene. CDR3 sequence (DNA): TGTGCCAGCAGCAATAGCCTAGCTTACACCGGGGAGCTGTTTTTT. Protein product: CASSNSLAYTGELFF.